One sample yielded the 5 T cell receptor beta chains listed below, sequenced in a study of OX40 agonist ivuxolimab in advanced cancers. The assay was immunoSEQ multiplex PCR, and TCRdb's table has in-frame clones only and misses some. The data contain some 50,000 clones, roughly 94% of them singletons. The sample here was CD4+ or CD8+ T cells sorted from blood, taken in a trial of the OX40 agonist ivuxolimab. The receptors shown here come from an adult with an advanced solid tumor such as melanoma, head and neck, liver or kidney cancer.

The rearrangement uses TRBV28 and TRBJ2-7; D is uncertain. Trimming stripped 2 bases from V and 1 base from J, with 6 bases between. CDR1 is MDHEN, CDR2 SYDVKM, per germline. The CDR3 length is 13 residues. CDR3 sequence: CASSLDGSYEQYF. The CDR3, as DNA: TGTGCCAGCAGTTTAGACGGTTCCTACGAGCAGTACTTC. The full variable domain, in which reference TRBV28 and TRBJ2-7 provide the parts outside the CDR3, is DVKVTQSSRYLVKRTGEKVFLECVQDMDHENMFWYRQDPGLGLRLIYFSYDVKMKEKGDIPEGYSVSREKKERFSLILESASTNQTSMYLCASSLDGSYEQYFGPGTRLTVT.

The rearrangement links TRBV7-2 to TRBJ1-1; maybe TRBD1 (5 bases). The CDR3 spans 15 residues. CDR1 and CDR2 (germline): SGHTA, FQGNSA. The ends were cut back, 1 base at V and 1 base at J, with 10 bases in the middle. In DNA, the CDR3 is TGTGCCAGCAGCTTAGGACGAGACAGGAACACTGAAGCTTTCTTT. Protein sequence: CASSLGRDRNTEAFF.

The chain links TRBV27 to TRBJ2-7, with 7 bases lining up with TRBD1. Germline CDR1 MNHEY, CDR2 SMNVEV (reference sequence). Trimming removed 6 bases from V and 2 bases from J; junction bases left unmatched: 10. The CDR3 extends over 15 amino acids. The CDR3 nucleotides are TGTGCCAGCAGGGTAACACCGGGACAGACCTACGAGCAGTACTTC. It encodes CASRVTPGQTYEQYF.

This chain joins TRBV7-9 and TRBJ1-1; D uncertain. From germline, CDR1 is SEHNR and CDR2 FQNEAQ (reference sequence). This CDR3 is built from 14 residues. Trimming removed 5 bases from V and 1 base from J, with 11 bases in between. The CDR3 sequence: CASSLDTTNTEAFF. The CDR3 nucleotides read TGTGCCAGCAGCCTCGACACTACGAACACTGAAGCTTTCTTT.

This chain uses TRBV30 with TRBJ1-2, with TRBD1 as a possible D gene (6 bases). Trimming shortened V by 3 bases and J by 0 bases, and 14 bases separated the two germline ends. CDR1 and CDR2 (germline): GTSNPN, SVGIG (reference sequence). CDR3 length: 15 amino acids. For the CDR3, the DNA is TGTGCCTGGAGCGCAAAACAGGGTTCTAACTATGGCTACACCTTC. Translation gives CAWSAKQGSNYGYTF. Full variable domain (rest looked up from reference TRBV30 and TRBJ1-2): SQTIHQWPATLVQPVGSPLSLECTVEGTSNPNLYWYRQAAGRGLQLLFYSVGIGQISSEVPQNLSASRPQDRQFILSSKKLLLSDSGFYLCAWSAKQGSNYGYTFGSGTRLTVV.